Here is one T cell receptor (beta chain) with its context. The PCR made use of 60 Vbeta and 13 Jbeta primers. Clones were sequenced by immunoSEQ multiplex PCR, and TCRdb holds only the in-frame ones, with some missing. The data contain 170,000 or so clones, 77% of them singletons. This entry belongs to a study of cytomegalovirus exposure and HLA in healthy donors. Per the germline V gene, CDR1 is SNHLY and CDR2 is FYNNEI. This CDR3 has 14 residues. The J segment lost 2 bases and the V segment lost 4 bases, leaving 3 bases of the junction unmatched. Sequenced: PBMCs. The chain links TRBV2 to TRBJ2-5, with 8 bases aligning to TRBD1. The clonotype was recovered from a young woman in good health and CMV-seronegative. The CDR3, as DNA: TGTGCCAGCAGTGCAGGGGGCAGGCAAGAGACCCAGTACTTC. This codes for CASSAGGRQETQYF.